This TCR beta chain was found in a study of blood T cell repertoires in COVID-19. Study context: The samples span acute and convalescent COVID-19 from the United States, Italy and Spain.

Here immunoSEQ multiplex PCR was the method, and the copy in TCRdb shows in-frame clones only, minus some. In the table there are more than 45,000 clones, 86% of which are singletons. Per the germline V gene, CDR1 is MGHRA and CDR2 is YSYEKL. The CDR3 has 16 amino acids. Germline trimming cut 2 bases from V and 3 bases from J; bases unmatched to any gene: 5. This sequence originates from an older man with acute or convalescent COVID-19. The chain joins TRBV4-1 to TRBJ1-5; TRBD1 agrees at 9 bases. The specimen sequenced was peripheral blood. The CDR3 coding sequence is TGCGCCAGCAGCCAACCCGGGACAGGGCTCAATCAGCCCCAGCATTTT. Protein product: CASSQPGTGLNQPQHF.